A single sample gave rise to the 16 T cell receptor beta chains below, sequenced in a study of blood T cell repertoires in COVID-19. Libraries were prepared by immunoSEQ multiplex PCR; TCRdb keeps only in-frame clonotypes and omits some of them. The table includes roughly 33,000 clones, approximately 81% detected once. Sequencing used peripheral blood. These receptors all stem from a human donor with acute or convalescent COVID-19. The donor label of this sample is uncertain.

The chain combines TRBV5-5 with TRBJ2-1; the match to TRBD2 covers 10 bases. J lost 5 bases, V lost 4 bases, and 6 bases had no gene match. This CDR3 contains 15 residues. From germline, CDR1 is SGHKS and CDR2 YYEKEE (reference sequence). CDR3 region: CASSRGLASHNEQFF. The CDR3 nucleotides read TGTGCCAGCAGCCGGGGACTAGCGAGCCACAATGAGCAGTTCTTC.

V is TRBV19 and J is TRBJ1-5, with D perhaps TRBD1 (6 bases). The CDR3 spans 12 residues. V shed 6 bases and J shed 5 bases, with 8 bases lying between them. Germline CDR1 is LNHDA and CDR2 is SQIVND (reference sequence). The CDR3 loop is CASSHRDQPQHF. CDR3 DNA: TGTGCCAGTAGCCACAGGGATCAGCCCCAGCATTTT.

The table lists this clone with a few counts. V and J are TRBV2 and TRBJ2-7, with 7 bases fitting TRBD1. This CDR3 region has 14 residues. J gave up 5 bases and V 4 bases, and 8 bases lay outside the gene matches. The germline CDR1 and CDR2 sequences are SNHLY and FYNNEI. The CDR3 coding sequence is TGTGCCAGCAGTGCAAGGGGGCTTCTAGACGAGCAGTACTTC. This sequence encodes CASSARGLLDEQYF.

This CDR3 reads CASSYSLGVLRGYTF. The CDR3 DNA follows: TGTGCCAGCAGTTACTCGCTAGGGGTCCTACGAGGCTACACCTTC. The chain recombines TRBV6-2 or TRBV6-3 with TRBJ1-2; D possibly corresponds to TRBD1 (5 bases). Germline V gene sequence: CDR1 MNHEY, CDR2 SVGEGT. V lost 0 bases and J 8 bases, leaving 16 bases between the germline ends. The CDR3 totals 15 residues.

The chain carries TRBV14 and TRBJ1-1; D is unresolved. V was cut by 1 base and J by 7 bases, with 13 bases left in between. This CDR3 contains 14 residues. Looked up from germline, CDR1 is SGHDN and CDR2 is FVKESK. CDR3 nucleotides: TGTGCCAGCAGCCAAGTGCCGAGGACTGGTGAAGCTTTCTTT. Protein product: CASSQVPRTGEAFF.

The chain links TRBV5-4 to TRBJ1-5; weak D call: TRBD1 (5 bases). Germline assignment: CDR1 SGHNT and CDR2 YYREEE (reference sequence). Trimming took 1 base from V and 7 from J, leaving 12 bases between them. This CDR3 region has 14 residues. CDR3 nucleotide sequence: TGTGCCAGCAGCTTGAACGGGGGAAACCAGCCCCAGCATTTT. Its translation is CASSLNGGNQPQHF.

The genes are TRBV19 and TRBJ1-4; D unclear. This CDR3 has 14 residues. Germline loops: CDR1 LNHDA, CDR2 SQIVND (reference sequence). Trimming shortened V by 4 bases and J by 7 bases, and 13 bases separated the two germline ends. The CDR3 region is CASSSGGSGEKLFF. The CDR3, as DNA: TGTGCCAGTAGTAGCGGTGGGAGTGGTGAAAAACTGTTTTTT.

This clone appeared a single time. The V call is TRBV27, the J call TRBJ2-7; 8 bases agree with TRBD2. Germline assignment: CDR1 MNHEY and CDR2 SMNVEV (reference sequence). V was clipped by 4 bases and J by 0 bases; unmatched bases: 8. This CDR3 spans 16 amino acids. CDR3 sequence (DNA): TGTGCCAGCAGTTCACCTTACAGCGGGAGCTCCTACGAGCAGTACTTC. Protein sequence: CASSSPYSGSSYEQYF.

DNA of the CDR3: TGCACCAGCAGCCCGACTAGTCAAACCGGGGAGCTGTTTTTT. Its protein product is CTSSPTSQTGELFF. This chain uses TRBV1 with TRBJ2-2; the table calls TRBD2, which could not be checked here. TRBV1 is assigned pseudogene status. The CDR3 spans 14 residues.

CDR3 protein: CSVEESQGVGKLFF. CDR3 sequence (DNA): TGCAGCGTTGAAGAATCACAGGGCGTTGGAAAACTGTTTTTT. This chain joins TRBV29-1 and TRBJ1-4, with D tentatively TRBD1 (6 bases). CDR1 SQVTM and CDR2 ANQGSEA come from the germline V gene. This CDR3 has 14 residues. Trimming cost V 0 bases and J 10 bases, with 15 bases left between them.

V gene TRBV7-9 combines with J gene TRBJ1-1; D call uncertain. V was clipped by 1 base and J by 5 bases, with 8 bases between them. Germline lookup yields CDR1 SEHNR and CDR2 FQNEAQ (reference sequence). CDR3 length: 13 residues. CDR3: CASSLGEGTEAFF. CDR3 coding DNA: TGTGCCAGCAGCTTAGGCGAGGGAACTGAAGCTTTCTTT.

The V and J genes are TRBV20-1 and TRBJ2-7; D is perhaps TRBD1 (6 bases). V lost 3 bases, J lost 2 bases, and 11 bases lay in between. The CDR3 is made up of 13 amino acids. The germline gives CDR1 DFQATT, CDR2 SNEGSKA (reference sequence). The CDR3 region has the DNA TGCAGTGCTAGTGGCAAGGGGGCCTACGAGCAGTACTTC. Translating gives CSASGKGAYEQYF.

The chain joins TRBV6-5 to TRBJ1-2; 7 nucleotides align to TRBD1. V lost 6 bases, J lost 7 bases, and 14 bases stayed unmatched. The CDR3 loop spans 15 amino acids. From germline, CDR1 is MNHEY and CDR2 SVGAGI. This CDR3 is CASRGGQYNAFGYTF. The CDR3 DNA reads TGTGCCAGCAGGGGGGGACAGTACAATGCGTTTGGCTACACCTTC.

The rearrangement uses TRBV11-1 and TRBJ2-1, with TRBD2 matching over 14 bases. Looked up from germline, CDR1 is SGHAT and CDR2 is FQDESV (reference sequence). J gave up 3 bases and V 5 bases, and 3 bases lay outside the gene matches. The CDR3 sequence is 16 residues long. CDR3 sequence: CASSRGTSGSYNEQFF. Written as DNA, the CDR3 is TGTGCCAGCAGCCGAGGGACTAGCGGGAGCTACAATGAGCAGTTCTTC.

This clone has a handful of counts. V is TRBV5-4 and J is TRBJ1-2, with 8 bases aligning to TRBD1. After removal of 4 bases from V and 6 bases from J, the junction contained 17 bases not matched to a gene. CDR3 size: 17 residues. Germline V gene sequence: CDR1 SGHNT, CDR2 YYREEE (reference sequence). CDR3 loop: CASSDNGQGGRLNGYTF. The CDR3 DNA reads TGTGCCAGCAGCGATAACGGACAGGGCGGTAGGCTAAATGGCTACACCTTC.

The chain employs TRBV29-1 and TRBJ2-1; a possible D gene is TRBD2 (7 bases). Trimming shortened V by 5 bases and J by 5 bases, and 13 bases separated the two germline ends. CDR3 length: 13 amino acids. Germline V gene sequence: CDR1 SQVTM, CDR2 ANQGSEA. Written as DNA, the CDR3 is TGCAGCGTTCGGCAAGGGGGGGACAATGAGCAGTTCTTC. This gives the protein CSVRQGGDNEQFF.